This TCR beta chain emerged from a study of cytomegalovirus exposure and HLA in healthy donors. General study points: Among TCR beta chains, those listed as cytomegalovirus-associated numbered over 150.

Concerning this clone: Its antigen remains unknown.

Germline CDR1 reads SGHAT; CDR2 reads FQNNGV. This CDR3 contains 14 residues. The V gene lost 0 bases and the J gene lost 6 bases, with 12 bases spanning the gap. Sequenced by immunoSEQ multiplex PCR; TCRdb stores in-frame clones only, minus some. The sample includes under 250,000 clones, more than 75% of them seen just once. The chain joins TRBV11-2 to TRBJ2-7; D may be TRBD2 (6 bases). This TCR was recovered from a man between 18 and 35 years old in good health and CMV-seronegative. Sequenced material: PBMCs. CDR3 nucleotides: TGTGCCAGCAGCTTAGAAGCGGGCTTGGGCGAGCAGTACTTC. Translating gives CASSLEAGLGEQYF.